The subject of this entry is one TCR beta chain. The antigen remains undetermined. Primers for the PCR totalled 60 Vbeta and 13 Jbeta. TCRdb's table, derived via immunoSEQ multiplex PCR, lists solely in-frame clones and lacks some. Here the sample spans around 190,000 clones, about 77% being singletons. This entry is derived from a study of cytomegalovirus exposure and HLA in healthy donors. The V and J ends lost 4 bases and 4 bases, in that order; junction bases with no gene match: 7. Looked up from germline, CDR1 is MNHEY and CDR2 is SMNVEV (reference sequence). This CDR3 is built from 14 residues. Study results and caveats: Later findings reportedly placed an Asian-associated ancestry cluster below the approximately 670-donor mean for N-insertions.

The TCR originated in a woman aged 25 to 39 in good health and CMV-seronegative. This chain uses TRBV27 with TRBJ2-7; 7 positions match TRBD1. The sequenced sample was PBMCs. CDR3 bases: TGTGCCAGCAGTTCAACAGGGGATAGGTACGAGCAGTACTTC. It is translated as CASSSTGDRYEQYF.